The entry that follows covers one TCR beta chain sequence. The target antigen is unknown. These data originate in a study of T cell repertoires in cytomegalovirus infection. Study-wide context: It was the public TCR beta signatures that indicated both CMV infection and matching HLA type.

Via MiXCR, TCRdb re-called the reads, giving one row per CDR3 protein. This table holds under 200,000 distinct CDR3 sequences, nearly 9.5% found once. The CDR3 totals 15 residues. Germline V CDR1 and CDR2: SEHNR, FQNEAQ (reference sequence). The V and J ends lost 5 bases and 4 bases, in that order; junction bases with no gene match: 6. Study outcomes and limitations: Cumulative public TCR beta family frequency identified carriers of CMV plus the relevant HLA. In two of eight donors, the top clonotype was HLA-C-restricted CMV-specific.

The clonotype originates from a human donor in good health (CMV status not recorded). Some clones in this sample may be carry-over from other donors' samples. The chain has TRBV7-9 and TRBJ2-7; 12 bases agree with TRBD1. Sequenced: PBMCs. The CDR3 nucleotides are TGTGCCAGCAGCCATCGGGACAGGGGGCTGTACGAGCAGTACTTC. This gives the protein CASSHRDRGLYEQYF.